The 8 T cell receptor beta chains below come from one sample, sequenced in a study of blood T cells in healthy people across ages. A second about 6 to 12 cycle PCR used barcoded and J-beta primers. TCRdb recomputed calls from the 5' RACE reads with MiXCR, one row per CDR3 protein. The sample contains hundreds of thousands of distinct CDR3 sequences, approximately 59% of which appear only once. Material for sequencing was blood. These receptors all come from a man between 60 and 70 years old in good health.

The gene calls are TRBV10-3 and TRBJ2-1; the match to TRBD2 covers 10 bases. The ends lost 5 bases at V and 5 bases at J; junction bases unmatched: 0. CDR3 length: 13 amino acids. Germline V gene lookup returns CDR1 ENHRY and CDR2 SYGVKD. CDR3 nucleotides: TGTGCCATCAGTCTAGCGGGAGACAATGAGCAGTTCTTC. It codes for CAISLAGDNEQFF.

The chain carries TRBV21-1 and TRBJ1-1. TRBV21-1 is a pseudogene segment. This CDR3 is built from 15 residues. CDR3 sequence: CASSKQTKGNTEAFF. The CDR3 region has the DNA TGTGCCAGCAGCAAACAGACGAAGGGGAACACTGAAGCTTTCTTT.

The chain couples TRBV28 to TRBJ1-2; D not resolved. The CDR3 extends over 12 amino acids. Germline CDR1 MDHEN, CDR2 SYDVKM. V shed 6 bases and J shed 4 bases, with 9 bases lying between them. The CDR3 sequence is CASSRPAYGYTF. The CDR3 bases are TGTGCCAGCAGCCGCCCAGCCTATGGCTACACCTTC.

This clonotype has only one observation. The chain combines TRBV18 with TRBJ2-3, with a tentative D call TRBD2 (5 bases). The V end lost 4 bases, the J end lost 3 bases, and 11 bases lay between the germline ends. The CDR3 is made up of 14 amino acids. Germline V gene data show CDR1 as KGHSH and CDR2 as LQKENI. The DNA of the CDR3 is TGTGCCAGCTCACAGGAGGTGCAAACAGATACGCAGTATTTT. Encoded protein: CASSQEVQTDTQYF.

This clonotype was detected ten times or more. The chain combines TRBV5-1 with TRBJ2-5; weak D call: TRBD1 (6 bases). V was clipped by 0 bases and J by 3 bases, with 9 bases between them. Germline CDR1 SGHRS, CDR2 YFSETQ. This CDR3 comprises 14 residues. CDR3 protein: CASSLASGEETQYF. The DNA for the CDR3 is TGCGCCAGCAGCTTGGCTTCAGGGGAAGAGACCCAGTACTTC.

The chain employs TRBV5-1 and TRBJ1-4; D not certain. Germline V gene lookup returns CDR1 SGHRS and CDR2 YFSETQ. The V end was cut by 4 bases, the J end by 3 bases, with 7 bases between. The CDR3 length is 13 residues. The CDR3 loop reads CASSRRSNEKLFF. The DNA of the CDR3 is TGCGCCAGCAGCCGGCGGTCTAATGAAAAACTGTTTTTT.

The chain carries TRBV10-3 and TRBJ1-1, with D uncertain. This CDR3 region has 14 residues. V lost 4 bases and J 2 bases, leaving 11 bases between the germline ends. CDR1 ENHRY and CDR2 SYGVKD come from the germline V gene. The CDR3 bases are TGTGCCATCAGTGTTTCTGGGGTCAACACTGAAGCTTTCTTT. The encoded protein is CAISVSGVNTEAFF.

As DNA, the CDR3 is TGTGCCAGCAGGGCTAGCGGGGGGAAAGATACGCAGTATTTT. Its translation is CASRASGGKDTQYF. The rearrangement links TRBV6-2 or TRBV6-3 to TRBJ2-3; 11 nucleotides align to TRBD2. The germline V gene has CDR1 MNHEY and CDR2 SVGEGT. The junction had 4 bases not matched to a gene; V was cut back by 6 bases and J by 5 bases. The CDR3 contains 14 residues.